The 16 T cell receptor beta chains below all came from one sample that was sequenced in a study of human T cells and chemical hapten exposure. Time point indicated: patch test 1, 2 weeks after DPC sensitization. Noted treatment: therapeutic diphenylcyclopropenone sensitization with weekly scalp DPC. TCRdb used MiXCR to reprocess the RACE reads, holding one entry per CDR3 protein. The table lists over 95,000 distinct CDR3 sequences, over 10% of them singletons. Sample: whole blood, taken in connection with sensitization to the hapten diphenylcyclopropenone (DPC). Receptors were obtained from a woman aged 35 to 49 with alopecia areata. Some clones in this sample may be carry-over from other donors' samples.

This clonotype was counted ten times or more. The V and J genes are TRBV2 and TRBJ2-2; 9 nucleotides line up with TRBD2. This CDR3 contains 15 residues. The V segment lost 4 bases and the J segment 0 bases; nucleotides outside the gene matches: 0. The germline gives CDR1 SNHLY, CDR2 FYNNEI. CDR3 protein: CASSGLAANTGELFF. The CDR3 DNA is TGTGCCAGCAGTGGACTAGCGGCGAACACCGGGGAGCTGTTTTTT.

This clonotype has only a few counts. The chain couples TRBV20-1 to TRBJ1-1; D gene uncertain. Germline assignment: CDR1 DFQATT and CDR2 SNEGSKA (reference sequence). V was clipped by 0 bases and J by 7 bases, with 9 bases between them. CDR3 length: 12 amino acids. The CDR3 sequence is CSARDGRIEAFF. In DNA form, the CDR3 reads TGCAGTGCTAGAGACGGACGTATTGAAGCTTTCTTT.

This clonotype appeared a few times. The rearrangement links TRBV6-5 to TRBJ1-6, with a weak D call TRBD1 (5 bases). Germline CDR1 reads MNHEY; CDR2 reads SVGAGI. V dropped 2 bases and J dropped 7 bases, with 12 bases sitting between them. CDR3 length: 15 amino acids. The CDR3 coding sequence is TGTGCCAGCAGTTACAGTCGTGGGGCCAATTCACCCCTCCACTTT. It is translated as CASSYSRGANSPLHF.

CDR3 DNA sequence: TGTGCCAGCAGTCCATCCCCCACAATTGAAGCTTTCTTT. Protein: CASSPSPTIEAFF. This chain links TRBV28 with TRBJ1-1, with D hard to call. V lost 5 bases to trimming and J lost 7 bases, with 14 bases between them. Germline loops: CDR1 MDHEN, CDR2 SYDVKM. CDR3 length: 13 amino acids.

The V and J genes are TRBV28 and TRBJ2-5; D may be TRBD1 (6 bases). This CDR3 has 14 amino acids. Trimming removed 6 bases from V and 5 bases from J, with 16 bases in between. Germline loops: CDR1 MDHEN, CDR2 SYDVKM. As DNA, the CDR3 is TGTGCCAGCAGAGAGGGGACATTGTCGGAGACCCAGTACTTC. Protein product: CASREGTLSETQYF. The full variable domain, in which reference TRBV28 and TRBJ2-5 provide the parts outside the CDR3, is DVKVTQSSRYLVKRTGEKVFLECVQDMDHENMFWYRQDPGLGLRLIYFSYDVKMKEKGDIPEGYSVSREKKERFSLILESASTNQTSMYLCASREGTLSETQYFGPGTRLLVL.

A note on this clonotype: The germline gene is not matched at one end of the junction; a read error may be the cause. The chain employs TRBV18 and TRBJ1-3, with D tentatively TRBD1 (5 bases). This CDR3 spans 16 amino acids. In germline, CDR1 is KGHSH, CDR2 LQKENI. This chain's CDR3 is CTSSGGTLDPGNTIYF. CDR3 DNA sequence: TGTACCAGCTCAGGCGGGACCTTGGACCCTGGAAACACCATATATTTT. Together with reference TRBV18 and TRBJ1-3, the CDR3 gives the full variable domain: NAGVMQNPRHLVRRRGQEARLRCSPMKGHSHVYWYRQLPEEGLKFMVYLQKENIIDESGMPKERFSAEFPKEGPSILRIQQVVRGDSAAYFCTSSGGTLDPGNTIYFGEGSWLTVV.

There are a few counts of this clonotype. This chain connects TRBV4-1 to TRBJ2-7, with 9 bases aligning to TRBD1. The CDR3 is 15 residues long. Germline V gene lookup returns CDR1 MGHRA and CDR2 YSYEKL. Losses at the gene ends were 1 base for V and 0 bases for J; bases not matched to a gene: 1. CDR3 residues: CASSQGQGDSYEQYF. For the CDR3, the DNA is TGCGCCAGCAGCCAAGGACAGGGGGACTCCTACGAGCAGTACTTC.

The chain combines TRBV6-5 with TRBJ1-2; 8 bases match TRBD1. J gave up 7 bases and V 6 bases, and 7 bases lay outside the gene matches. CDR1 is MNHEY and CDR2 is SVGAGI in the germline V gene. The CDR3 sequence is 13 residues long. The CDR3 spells CASRPDRESGYTF. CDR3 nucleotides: TGTGCCAGCAGACCGGACAGGGAATCTGGCTACACCTTC.

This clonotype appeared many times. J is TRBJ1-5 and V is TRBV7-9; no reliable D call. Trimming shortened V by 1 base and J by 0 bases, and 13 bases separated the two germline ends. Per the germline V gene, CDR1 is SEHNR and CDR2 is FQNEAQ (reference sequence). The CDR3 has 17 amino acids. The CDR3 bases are TGTGCCAGCAGCTTAGGCTCTACAAGCTATAGCAATCAGCCCCAGCATTTT. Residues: CASSLGSTSYSNQPQHF.

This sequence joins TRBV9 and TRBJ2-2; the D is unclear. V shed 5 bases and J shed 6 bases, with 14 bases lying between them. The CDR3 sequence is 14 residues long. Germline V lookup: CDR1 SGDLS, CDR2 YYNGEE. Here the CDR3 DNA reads TGTGCCAGCAGTGCAGCCCCGCCCCCCGGGGAGCTGTTTTTT. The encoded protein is CASSAAPPPGELFF.

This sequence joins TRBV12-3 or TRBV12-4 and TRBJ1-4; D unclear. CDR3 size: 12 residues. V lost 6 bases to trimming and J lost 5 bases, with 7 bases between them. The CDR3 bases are TGTGCCAGCAGCCCTCGGAATGAAAAACTGTTTTTT. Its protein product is CASSPRNEKLFF.

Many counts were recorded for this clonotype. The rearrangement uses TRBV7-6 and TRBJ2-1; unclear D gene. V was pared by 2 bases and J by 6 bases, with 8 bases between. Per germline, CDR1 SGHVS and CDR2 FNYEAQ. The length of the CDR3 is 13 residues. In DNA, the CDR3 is TGTGCCAGCAGCTTACTAGTCAGCAATGAGCAGTTCTTC. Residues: CASSLLVSNEQFF.

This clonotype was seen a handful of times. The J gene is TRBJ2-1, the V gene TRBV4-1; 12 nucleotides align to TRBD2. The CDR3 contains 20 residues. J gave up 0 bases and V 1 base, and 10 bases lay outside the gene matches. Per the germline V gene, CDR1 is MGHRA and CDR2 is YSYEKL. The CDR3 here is CASSQVGLAGGISSYNEQFF. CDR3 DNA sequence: TGCGCCAGCAGCCAAGTGGGCCTAGCGGGAGGGATAAGCTCCTACAATGAGCAGTTCTTC.

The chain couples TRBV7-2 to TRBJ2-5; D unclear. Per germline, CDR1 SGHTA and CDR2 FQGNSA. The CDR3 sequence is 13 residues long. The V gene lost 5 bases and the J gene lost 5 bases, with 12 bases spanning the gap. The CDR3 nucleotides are TGTGCCAGCAGCCCGCATCAATATGAGACCCAGTACTTC. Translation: CASSPHQYETQYF.

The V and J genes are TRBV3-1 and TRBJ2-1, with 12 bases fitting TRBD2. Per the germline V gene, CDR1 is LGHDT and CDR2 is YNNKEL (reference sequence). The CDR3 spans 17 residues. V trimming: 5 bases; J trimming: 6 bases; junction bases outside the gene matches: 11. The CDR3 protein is CASSNHPGLAGPNEQFF. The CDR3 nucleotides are TGTGCCAGCAGCAACCACCCAGGACTAGCGGGGCCCAATGAGCAGTTCTTC.

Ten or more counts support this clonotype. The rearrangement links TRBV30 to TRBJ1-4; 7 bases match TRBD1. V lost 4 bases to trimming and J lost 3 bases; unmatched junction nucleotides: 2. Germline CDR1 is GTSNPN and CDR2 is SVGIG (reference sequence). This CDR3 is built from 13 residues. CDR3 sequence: CAWNGQANEKLFF. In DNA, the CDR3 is TGTGCCTGGAACGGACAGGCTAATGAAAAACTGTTTTTT.